This T cell receptor (beta chain) was recorded in a study of blood T cell repertoires in COVID-19. Study at large: Acute and convalescent COVID-19 samples came from the United States, Italy and Spain. PBMCs, B-cell-depleted T cells, or T cells were the source of the cDNA or gDNA that made up the material.

In assigning cohorts, the study relied on participant-reported clinical history. Per the original data handling: Quantification of nucleated cells was approximated via reference gene primer amplification. Produced via immunoSEQ multiplex PCR; TCRdb's table is partial and in-frame only. That table supplies the V and J calls and clone size; D and trimming were determined from the DNA. The profile shows about 240,000 clones, approximately 83% of them singletons. The CDR3 loop spans 12 amino acids. V was shortened by 7 bases and J by 7 bases, with 8 bases between the two germline ends. In germline, CDR1 is MNHNS, CDR2 SASEGT.

The sequencing input was PBMCs or T cells enriched from blood (not recorded which). The V gene is TRBV6-1, the J gene TRBJ1-6; D unclear. This sequence originates from a middle-aged woman with acute COVID-19. CDR3 residues: CASKGGNSPLHF. CDR3 coding DNA: TGTGCCAGCAAAGGCGGAAATTCACCCCTCCACTTT.